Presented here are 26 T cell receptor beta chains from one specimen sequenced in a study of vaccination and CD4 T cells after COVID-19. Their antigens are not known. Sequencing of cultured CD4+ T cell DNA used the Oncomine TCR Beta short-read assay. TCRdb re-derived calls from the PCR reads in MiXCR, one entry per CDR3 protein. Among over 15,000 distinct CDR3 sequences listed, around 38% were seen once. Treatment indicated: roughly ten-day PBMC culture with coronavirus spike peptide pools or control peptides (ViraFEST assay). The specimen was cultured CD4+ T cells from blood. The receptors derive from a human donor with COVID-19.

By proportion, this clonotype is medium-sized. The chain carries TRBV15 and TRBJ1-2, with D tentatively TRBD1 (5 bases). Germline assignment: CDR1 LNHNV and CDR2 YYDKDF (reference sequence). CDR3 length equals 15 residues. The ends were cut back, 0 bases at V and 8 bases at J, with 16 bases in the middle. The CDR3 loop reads CATSRDPGGGSGYTF. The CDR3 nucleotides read TGTGCCACCAGCAGAGACCCCGGGGGGGGTTCAGGCTACACCTTC. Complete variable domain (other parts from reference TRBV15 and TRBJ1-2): DAMVIQNPRYQVTQFGKPVTLSCSQTLNHNVMYWYQQKSSQAPKLLFHYYDKDFNNEADTPDNFQSRRPNTSFCFLDIRSPGLGDTAMYLCATSRDPGGGSGYTFGSGTRLTVV.

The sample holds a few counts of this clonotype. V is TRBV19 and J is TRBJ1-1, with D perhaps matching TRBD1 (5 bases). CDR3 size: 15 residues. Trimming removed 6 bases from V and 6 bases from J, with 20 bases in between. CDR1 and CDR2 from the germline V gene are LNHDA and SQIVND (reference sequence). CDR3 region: CASREPGLHKAEAFF. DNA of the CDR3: TGTGCCAGTAGAGAACCGGGACTGCATAAGGCTGAAGCTTTCTTT. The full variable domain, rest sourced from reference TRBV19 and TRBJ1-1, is DGGITQSPKYLFRKEGQNVTLSCEQNLNHDAMYWYRQDPGQGLRLIYYSQIVNDFQKGDIAEGYSVSREKKESFPLTVTSAQKNPTAFYLCASREPGLHKAEAFFGQGTRLTVV.

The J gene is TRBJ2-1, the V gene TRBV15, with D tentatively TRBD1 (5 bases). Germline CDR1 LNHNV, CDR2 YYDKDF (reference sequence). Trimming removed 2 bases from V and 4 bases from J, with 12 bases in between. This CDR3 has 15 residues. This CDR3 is CATSRRQSPYNEQFF. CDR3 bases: TGTGCCACCAGCAGAAGACAGTCACCGTACAATGAGCAGTTCTTC.

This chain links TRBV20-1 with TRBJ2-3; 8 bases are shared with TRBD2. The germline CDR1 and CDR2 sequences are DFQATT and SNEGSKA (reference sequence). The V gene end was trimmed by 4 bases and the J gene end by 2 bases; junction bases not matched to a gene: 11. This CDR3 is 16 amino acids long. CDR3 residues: CSATEVAGRYTDTQYF. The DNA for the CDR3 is TGCAGTGCTACCGAGGTAGCGGGGAGATACACAGATACGCAGTATTTT.

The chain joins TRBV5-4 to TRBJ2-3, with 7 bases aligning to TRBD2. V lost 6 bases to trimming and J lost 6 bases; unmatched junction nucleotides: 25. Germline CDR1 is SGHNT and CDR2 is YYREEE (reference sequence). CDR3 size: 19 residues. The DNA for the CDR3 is TGTGCCAGCACCCGGGGCTCAGGGTTCGGACTAGGCGGGCGGGATACGCAGTATTTT. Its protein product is CASTRGSGFGLGGRDTQYF.

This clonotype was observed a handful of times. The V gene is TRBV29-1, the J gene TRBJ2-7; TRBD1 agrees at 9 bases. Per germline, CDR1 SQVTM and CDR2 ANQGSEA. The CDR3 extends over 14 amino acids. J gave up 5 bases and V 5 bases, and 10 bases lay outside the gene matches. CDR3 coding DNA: TGCAGCGTTCCCGGGACAGGGAGGTCGGACGAGCAGTACTTC. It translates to CSVPGTGRSDEQYF.

The CDR3 region has the DNA TGTGCCAGCAGGCCGGGACAGGGGGCCATCGGGGAGCTGTTTTTT. This codes for CASRPGQGAIGELFF. The gene calls are TRBV6-1 and TRBJ2-2; 12 bases align to TRBD1. V dropped 6 bases and J dropped 7; count of bases not matched to a gene: 6. There are 15 residues in the CDR3. CDR1 MNHNS and CDR2 SASEGT come from the germline V gene.

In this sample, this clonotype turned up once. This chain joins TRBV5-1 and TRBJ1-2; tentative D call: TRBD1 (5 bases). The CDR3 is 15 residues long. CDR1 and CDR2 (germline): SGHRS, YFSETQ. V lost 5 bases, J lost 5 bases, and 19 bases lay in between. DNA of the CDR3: TGCGCCAGCAGGGAACAGGAAAAACCCACTTATGGCTACACCTTC. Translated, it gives CASREQEKPTYGYTF.

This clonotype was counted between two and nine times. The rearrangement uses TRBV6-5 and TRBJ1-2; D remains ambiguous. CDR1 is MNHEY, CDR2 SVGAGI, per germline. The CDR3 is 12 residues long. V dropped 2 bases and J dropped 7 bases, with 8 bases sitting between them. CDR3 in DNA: TGTGCCAGCAGTTACGGGCTGGGTGGCTACACCTTC. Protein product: CASSYGLGGYTF.

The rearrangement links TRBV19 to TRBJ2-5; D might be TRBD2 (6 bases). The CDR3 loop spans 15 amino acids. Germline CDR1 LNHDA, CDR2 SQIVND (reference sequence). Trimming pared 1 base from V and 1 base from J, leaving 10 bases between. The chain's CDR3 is CASSIGTTSQETQYF. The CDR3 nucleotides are TGTGCCAGTAGTATAGGGACTACCTCCCAAGAGACCCAGTACTTC. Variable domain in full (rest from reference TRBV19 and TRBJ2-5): DGGITQSPKYLFRKEGQNVTLSCEQNLNHDAMYWYRQDPGQGLRLIYYSQIVNDFQKGDIAEGYSVSREKKESFPLTVTSAQKNPTAFYLCASSIGTTSQETQYFGPGTRLLVL.

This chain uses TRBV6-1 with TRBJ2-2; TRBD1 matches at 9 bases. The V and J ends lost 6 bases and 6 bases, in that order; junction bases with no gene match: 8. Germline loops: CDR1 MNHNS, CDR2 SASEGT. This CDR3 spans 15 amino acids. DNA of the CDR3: TGTGCCAGCAGACCACAGGGGGCTGCGTCCGGGGAGCTGTTTTTT. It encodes CASRPQGAASGELFF.

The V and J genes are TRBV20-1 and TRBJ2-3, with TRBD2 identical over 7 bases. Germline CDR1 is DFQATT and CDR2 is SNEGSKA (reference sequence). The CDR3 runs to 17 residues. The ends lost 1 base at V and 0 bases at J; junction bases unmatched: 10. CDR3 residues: CSARGGGADSSTDTQYF. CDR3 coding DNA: TGCAGTGCTAGAGGGGGAGGGGCGGACTCTAGCACAGATACGCAGTATTTT.

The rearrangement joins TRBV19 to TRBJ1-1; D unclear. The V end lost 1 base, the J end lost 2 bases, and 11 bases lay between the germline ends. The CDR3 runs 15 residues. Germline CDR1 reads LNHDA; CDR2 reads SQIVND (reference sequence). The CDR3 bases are TGTGCCAGTAGTATAGCCCAGAACACTAACACTGAAGCTTTCTTT. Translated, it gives CASSIAQNTNTEAFF.

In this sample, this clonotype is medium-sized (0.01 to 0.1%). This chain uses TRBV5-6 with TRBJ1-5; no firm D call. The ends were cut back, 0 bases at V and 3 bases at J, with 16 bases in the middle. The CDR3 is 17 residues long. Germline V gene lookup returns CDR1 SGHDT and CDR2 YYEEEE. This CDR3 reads CASSLGAVTGSNQPQHF. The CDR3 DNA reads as TGTGCCAGCAGCTTGGGGGCGGTAACGGGGTCCAATCAGCCCCAGCATTTT.

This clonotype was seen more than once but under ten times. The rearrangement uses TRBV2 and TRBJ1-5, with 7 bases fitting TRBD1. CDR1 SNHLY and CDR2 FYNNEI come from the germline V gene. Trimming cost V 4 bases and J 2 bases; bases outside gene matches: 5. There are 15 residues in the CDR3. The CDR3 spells CASSVQGVGNQPQHF. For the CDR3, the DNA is TGTGCCAGCAGTGTTCAGGGGGTGGGCAATCAGCCCCAGCATTTT.

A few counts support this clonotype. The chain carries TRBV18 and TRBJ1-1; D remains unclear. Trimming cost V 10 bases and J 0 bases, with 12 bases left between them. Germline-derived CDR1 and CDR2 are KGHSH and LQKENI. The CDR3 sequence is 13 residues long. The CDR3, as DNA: TGTGCCACCACCCTAGACATGAACACTGAAGCTTTCTTT. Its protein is CATTLDMNTEAFF.

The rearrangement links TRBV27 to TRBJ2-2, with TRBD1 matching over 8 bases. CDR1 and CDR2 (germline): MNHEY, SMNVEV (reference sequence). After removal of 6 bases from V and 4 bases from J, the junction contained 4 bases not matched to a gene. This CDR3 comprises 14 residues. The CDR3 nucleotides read TGTGCCAGCAGGACAGGGGCGACCACCGGGGAGCTGTTTTTT. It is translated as CASRTGATTGELFF.

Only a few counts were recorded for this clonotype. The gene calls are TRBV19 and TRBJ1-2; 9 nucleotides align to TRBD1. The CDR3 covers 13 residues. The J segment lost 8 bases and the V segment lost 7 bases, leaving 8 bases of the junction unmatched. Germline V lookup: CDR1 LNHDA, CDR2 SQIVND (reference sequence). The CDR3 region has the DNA TGTGCCAGTACCGGGACAGGGAGGGACGGCTACACCTTC. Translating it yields CASTGTGRDGYTF. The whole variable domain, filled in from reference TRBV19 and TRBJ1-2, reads DGGITQSPKYLFRKEGQNVTLSCEQNLNHDAMYWYRQDPGQGLRLIYYSQIVNDFQKGDIAEGYSVSREKKESFPLTVTSAQKNPTAFYLCASTGTGRDGYTFGSGTRLTVV.

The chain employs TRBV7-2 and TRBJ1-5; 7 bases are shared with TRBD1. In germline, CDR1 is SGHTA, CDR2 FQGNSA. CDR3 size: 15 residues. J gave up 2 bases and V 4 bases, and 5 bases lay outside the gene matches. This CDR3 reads CASSSDRVGNQPQHF. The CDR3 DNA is TGTGCCAGCAGCTCCGACAGGGTTGGCAATCAGCCCCAGCATTTT.

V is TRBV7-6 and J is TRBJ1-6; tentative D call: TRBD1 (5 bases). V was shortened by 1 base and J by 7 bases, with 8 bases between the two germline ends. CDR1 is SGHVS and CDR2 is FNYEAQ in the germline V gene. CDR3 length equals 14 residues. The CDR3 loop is CASSLDGQNSPLHF. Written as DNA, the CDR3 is TGTGCCAGCAGCTTAGACGGACAAAATTCACCCCTCCACTTT.

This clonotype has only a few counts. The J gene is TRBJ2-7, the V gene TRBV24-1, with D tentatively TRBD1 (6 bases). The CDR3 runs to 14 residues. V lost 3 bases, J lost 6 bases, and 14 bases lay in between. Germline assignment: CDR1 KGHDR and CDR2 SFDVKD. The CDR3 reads CATSDPRGSGEQYF. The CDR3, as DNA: TGTGCCACCAGTGATCCCAGGGGATCGGGCGAGCAGTACTTC.

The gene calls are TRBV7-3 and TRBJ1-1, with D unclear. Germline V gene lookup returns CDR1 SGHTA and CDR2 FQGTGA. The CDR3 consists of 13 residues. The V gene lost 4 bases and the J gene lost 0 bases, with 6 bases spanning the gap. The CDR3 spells CASSSSVNTEAFF. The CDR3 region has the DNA TGTGCCAGCAGCTCATCGGTGAACACTGAAGCTTTCTTT.

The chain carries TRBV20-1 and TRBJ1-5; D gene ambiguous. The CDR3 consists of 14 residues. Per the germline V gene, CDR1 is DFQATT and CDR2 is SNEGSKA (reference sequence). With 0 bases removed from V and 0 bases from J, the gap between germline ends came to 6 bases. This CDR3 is CSAREGNSNQPQHF. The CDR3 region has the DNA TGCAGTGCTAGAGAGGGGAATAGCAATCAGCCCCAGCATTTT.

CDR3 protein: CASSLAGNSNQPQHF. Here the CDR3 DNA reads TGTGCCAGCAGCTTAGCGGGGAATAGCAATCAGCCCCAGCATTTT. V is TRBV7-8 and J is TRBJ1-5; D is unclear. Trimming left V 0 bases short and J 0 bases short, with 6 bases between. This CDR3 has 15 amino acids. Germline CDR1 SGHVS, CDR2 FQNEAQ.

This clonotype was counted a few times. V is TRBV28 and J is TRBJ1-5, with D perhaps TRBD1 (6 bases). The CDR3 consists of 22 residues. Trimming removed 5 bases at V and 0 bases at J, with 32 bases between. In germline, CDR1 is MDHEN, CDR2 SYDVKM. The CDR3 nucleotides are TGTGCCAGCAGTCGACATCCGCGCAACGGGGGGGCTTCCTCCTTTAGCAATCAGCCCCAGCATTTT. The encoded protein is CASSRHPRNGGASSFSNQPQHF.

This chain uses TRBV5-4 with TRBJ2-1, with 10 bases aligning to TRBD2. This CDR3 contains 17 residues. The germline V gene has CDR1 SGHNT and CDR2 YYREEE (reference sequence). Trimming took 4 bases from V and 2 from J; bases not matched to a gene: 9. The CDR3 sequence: CASSRNIAGGPYNEQFF. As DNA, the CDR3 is TGTGCCAGCAGCCGCAATATAGCGGGGGGCCCCTACAATGAGCAGTTCTTC.